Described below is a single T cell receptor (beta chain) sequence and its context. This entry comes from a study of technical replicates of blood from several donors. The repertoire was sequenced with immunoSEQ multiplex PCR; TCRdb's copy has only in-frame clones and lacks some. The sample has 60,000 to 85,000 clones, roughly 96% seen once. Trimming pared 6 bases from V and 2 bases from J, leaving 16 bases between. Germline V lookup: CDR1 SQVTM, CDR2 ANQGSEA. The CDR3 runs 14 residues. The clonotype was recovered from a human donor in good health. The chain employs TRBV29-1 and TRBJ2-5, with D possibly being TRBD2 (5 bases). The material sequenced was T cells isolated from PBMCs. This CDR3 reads CSVTIPGIQETQYF. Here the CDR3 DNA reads TGCAGCGTGACGATCCCGGGAATTCAAGAGACCCAGTACTTC.